This T cell receptor (beta chain) stems from a study of T cells in Graves' hyperthyroidism and ophthalmopathy. No progression to ophthalmopathy during 18 months of follow-up defined stable disease. CDR3 length: 13 residues. The V and J ends lost 4 bases and 0 bases respectively, with 4 bases between them. Amplification of TCR beta CDR3 regions used RNA as the template. First-round RT-PCR with HTBI primers amplified the TCR CDR3 region. TCRdb re-called the multiplex PCR reads through MiXCR, storing one row per CDR3 protein. Counted here are about 360,000 distinct CDR3 sequences, roughly an eighth occurring once; the ten biggest clones make up roughly 9.2%. This clonotype was found many times.

Material for sequencing was blood. This sequence originates from a woman aged 18 to 35 with Graves' hyperthyroidism. V gene TRBV12-3 or TRBV12-4 combines with J gene TRBJ1-3, with unresolved D. The CDR3 bases are TGTGCCAGCAGTTATGTCTCTGGAAACACCATATATTTT. This encodes CASSYVSGNTIYF.